This T cell receptor beta chain was observed in a study of regulatory T cells in long-lasting Graves disease. This clonotype has ten or more counts. This sample's time point: newly diagnosed GD, antithyroid drugs for less than 3 months. Extracted PBMC RNA gave rise to the TCR library. For TCR beta, libraries came from iRepertoire HTBI primers and Arm-PCR of CDR3 regions. TCRdb analysed the multiplex PCR reads with MiXCR anew, one entry per CDR3 protein. The sample lists roughly 610,000 distinct CDR3 sequences, approximately 16% occurring once. In addition, the sample was reused for a study of T cells in Graves' hyperthyroidism and ophthalmopathy.

The specimen was peripheral blood mononuclear cells (PBMCs), collected at new diagnosis, from a patient treated with antithyroid drugs. The sequence was collected from a man between 18 and 29 years old with Graves disease.

In DNA, the CDR3 is TGTGCCAGCAGCCCCTGGGACATACCCACCGGGGAGCTGTTTTTT. Residues: CASSPWDIPTGELFF. The chain carries TRBV7-3 and TRBJ2-2, with a tentative D call TRBD1 (6 bases). Between the trimmed V and J ends, which lost 5 bases and 4 bases, there was a span of 14 bases. Looked up from germline, CDR1 is SGHTA and CDR2 is FQGTGA. CDR3 length: 15 residues.